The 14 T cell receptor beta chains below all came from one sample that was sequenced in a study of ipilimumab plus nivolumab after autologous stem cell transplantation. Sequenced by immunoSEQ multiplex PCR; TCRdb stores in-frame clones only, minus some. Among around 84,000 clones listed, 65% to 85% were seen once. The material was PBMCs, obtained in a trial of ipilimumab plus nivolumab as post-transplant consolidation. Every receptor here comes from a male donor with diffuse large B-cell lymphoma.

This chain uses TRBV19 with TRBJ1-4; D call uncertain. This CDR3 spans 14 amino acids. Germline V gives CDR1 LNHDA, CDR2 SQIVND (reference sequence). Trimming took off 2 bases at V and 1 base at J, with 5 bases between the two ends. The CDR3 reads CASSISRTNEKLFF. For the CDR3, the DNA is TGTGCCAGTAGTATAAGCAGAACTAATGAAAAACTGTTTTTT.

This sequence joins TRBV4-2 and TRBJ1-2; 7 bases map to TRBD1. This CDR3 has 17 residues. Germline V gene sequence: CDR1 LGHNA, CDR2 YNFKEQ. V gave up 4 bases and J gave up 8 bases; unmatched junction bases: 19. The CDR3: CASSPMAGQAWGWGYTF. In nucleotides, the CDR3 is TGTGCCAGCAGCCCGATGGCAGGACAGGCCTGGGGTTGGGGCTACACCTTC.

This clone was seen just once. CDR3 region: CASSMAGHSNQPQHF. CDR3 DNA sequence: TGTGCCAGTAGTATGGCAGGACATAGCAATCAGCCCCAGCATTTT. The chain recombines TRBV19 with TRBJ1-5; tentatively, D is TRBD1 (5 bases). Germline-derived CDR1 and CDR2 are LNHDA and SQIVND (reference sequence). There are 15 residues in the CDR3. V lost 3 bases, J lost 0 bases, and 9 bases lay in between.

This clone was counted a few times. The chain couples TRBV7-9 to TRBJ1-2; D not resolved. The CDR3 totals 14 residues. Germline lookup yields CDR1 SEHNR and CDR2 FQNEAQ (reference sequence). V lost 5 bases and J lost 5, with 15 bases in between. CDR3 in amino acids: CASSRTGPRYGYTF. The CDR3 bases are TGTGCCAGCAGCCGTACCGGGCCGCGTTATGGCTACACCTTC.

The CDR3 sequence is CASSRVYGNTIYF. CDR3 coding DNA: TGTGCCAGCAGCAGGGTTTATGGAAACACCATATATTTT. The chain links TRBV21-1 to TRBJ1-3. TRBV21-1 is listed as a pseudogene. The CDR3 sequence is 13 residues long.

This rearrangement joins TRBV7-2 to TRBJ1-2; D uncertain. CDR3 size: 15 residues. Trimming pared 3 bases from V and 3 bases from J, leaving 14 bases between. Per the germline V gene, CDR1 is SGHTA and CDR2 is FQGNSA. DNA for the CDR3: TGTGCCAGCAGCTTTGTCAACGCGGCCGACTATGGCTACACCTTC. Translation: CASSFVNAADYGYTF.

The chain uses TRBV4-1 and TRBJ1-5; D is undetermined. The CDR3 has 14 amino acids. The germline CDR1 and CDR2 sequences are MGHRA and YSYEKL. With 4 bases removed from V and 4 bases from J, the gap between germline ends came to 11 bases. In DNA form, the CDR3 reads TGCGCCAGCAGCCCCCGAATCGGGAATCAGCCCCAGCATTTT. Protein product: CASSPRIGNQPQHF.

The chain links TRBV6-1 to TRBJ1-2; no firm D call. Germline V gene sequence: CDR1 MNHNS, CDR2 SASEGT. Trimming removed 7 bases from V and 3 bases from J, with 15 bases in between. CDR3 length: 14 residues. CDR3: CASNFPPKHYGYTF. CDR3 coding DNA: TGTGCCAGCAACTTTCCGCCGAAGCACTATGGCTACACCTTC.

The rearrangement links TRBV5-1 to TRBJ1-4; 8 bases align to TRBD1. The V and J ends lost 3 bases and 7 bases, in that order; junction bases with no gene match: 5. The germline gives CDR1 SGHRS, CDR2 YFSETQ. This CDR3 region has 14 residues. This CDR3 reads CASSSTGEGEKLFF. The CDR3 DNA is TGCGCCAGCAGCTCGACAGGGGAGGGTGAAAAACTGTTTTTT.

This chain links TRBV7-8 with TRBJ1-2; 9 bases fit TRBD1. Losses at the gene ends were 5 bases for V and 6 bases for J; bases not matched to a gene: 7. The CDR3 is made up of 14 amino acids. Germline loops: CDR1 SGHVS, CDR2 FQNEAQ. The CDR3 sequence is CASSPRDRVHGYTF. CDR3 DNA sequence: TGTGCCAGCAGCCCTCGGGACAGGGTACATGGCTACACCTTC.

The chain's CDR3 is CASSELAGPDTQYF. Written as DNA, the CDR3 is TGTGCCAGCAGCGAGTTAGCGGGGCCAGATACGCAGTATTTT. This chain links TRBV9 with TRBJ2-3; 8 bases map to TRBD2. Germline CDR1 reads SGDLS; CDR2 reads YYNGEE. Unmatched junction bases numbered 4, after V lost 3 bases and J lost 4 bases. CDR3 size: 14 residues.

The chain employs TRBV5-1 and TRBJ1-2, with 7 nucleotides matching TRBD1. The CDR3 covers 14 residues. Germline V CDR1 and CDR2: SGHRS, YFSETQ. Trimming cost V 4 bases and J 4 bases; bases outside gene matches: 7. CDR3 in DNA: TGCGCCAGCAGCCCGTTGACAGGGACCTATGGCTACACCTTC. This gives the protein CASSPLTGTYGYTF.

The CDR3 DNA reads TGTGCCAGCAGGGACAGGGTCGGCTACACCTTC. It codes for CASRDRVGYTF. The chain carries TRBV27 and TRBJ1-2; 8 nucleotides align to TRBD1. CDR3 length equals 11 residues. V dropped 6 bases and J dropped 8; count of bases not matched to a gene: 2. Germline CDR1 is MNHEY and CDR2 is SMNVEV (reference sequence).

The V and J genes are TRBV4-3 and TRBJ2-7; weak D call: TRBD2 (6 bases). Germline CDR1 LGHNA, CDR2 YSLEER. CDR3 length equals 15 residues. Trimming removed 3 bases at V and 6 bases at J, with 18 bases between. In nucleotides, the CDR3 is TGCGCCAGCAGCCAGGGACTTGAAGGGCGTACCGAGCAGTACTTC. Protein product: CASSQGLEGRTEQYF.